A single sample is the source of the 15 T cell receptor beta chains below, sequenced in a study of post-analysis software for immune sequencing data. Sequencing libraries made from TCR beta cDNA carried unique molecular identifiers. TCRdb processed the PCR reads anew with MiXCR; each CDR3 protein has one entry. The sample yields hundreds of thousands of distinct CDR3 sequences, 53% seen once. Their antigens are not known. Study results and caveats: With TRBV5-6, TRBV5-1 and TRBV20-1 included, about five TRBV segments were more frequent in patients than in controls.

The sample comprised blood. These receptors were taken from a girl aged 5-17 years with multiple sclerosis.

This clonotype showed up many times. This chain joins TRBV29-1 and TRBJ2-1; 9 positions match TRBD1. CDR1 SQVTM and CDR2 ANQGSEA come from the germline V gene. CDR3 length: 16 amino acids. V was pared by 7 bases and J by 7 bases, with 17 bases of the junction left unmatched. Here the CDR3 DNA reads TGCAGCGCTAAACCACCGGGACAGGGATCTTGGAATGAGCAGTTCTTC. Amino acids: CSAKPPGQGSWNEQFF.

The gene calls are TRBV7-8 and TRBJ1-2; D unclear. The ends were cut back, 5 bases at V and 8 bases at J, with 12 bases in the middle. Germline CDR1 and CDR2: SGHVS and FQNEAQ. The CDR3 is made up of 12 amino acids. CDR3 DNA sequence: TGTGCCAGCAGCCTGACTACGGAGGGCTACACCTTC. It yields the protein CASSLTTEGYTF.

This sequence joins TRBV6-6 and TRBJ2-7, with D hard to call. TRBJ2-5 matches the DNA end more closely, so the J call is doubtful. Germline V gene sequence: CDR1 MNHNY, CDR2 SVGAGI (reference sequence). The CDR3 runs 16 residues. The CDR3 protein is CASSSRVAGEEETQYF. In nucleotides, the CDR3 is TGTGCCAGCAGCAGTCGGGTGGCAGGCGAAGAAGAGACCCAGTACTTC.

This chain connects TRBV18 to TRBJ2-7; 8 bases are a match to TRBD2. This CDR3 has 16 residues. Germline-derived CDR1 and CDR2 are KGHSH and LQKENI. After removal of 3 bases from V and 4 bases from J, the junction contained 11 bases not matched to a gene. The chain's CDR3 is CASSPPTGGPGYEQYF. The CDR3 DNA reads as TGTGCCAGCTCACCGCCGACGGGGGGGCCTGGGTACGAGCAGTACTTC. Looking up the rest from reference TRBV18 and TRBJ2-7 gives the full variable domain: NAGVMQNPRHLVRRRGQEARLRCSPMKGHSHVYWYRQLPEEGLKFMVYLQKENIIDESGMPKERFSAEFPKEGPSILRIQQVVRGDSAAYFCASSPPTGGPGYEQYFGPGTRLTVT.

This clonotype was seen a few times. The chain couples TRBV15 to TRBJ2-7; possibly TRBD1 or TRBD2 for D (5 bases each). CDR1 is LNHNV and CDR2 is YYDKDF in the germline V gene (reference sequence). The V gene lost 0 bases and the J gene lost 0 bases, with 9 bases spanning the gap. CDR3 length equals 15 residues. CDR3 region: CATSRDPGSSYEQYF. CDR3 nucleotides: TGTGCCACCAGCAGAGATCCAGGGAGCTCCTACGAGCAGTACTTC.

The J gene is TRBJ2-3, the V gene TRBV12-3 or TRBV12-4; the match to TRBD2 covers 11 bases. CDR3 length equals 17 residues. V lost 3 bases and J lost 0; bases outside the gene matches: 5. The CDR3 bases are TGTGCCAGCAGTTTGGCTAGCGGGGGGACTAGCACAGATACGCAGTATTTT. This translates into CASSLASGGTSTDTQYF.

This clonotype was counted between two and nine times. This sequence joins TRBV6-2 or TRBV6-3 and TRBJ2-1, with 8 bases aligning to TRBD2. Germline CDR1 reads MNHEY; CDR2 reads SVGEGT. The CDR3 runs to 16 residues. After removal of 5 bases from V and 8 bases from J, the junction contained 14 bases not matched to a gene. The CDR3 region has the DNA TGTGCCAGCAGTCATCGGACTAGCACCGCTGAGGATGAGCAGTTCTTC. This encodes CASSHRTSTAEDEQFF.

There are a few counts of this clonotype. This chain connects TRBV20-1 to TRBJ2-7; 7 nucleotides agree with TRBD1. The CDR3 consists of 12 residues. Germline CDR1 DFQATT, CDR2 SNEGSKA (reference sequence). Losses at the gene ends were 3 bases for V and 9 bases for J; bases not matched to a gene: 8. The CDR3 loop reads CSARIYRGRQYF. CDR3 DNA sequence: TGCAGTGCTAGGATCTACAGGGGACGGCAGTACTTC.

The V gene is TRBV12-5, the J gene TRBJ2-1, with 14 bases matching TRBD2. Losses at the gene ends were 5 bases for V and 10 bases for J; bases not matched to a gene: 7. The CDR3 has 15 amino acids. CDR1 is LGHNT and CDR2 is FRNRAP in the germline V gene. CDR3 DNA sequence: TGTGCTAGTGGTGAGACTAGCGGGGGGGGAAAGGAGCAGTTCTTC. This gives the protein CASGETSGGGKEQFF.

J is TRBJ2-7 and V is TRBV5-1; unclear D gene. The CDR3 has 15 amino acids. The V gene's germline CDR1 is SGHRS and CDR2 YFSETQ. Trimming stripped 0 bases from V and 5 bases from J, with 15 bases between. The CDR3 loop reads CASSLAAGPGHEQYF. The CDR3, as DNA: TGCGCCAGCAGCTTGGCCGCAGGCCCAGGCCACGAGCAGTACTTC.

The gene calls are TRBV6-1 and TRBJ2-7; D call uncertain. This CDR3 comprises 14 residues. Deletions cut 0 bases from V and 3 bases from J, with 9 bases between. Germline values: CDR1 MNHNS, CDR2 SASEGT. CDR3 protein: CASSEAQKVYEQYF. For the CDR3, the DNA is TGTGCCAGCAGTGAAGCTCAGAAGGTCTACGAGCAGTACTTC.

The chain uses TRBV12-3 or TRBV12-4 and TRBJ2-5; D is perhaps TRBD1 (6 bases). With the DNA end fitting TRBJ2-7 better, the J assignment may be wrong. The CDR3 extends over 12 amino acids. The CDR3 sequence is CASSNRVGEQYF. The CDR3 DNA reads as TGTGCCAGCAGTAACAGGGTAGGCGAGCAGTACTTC.

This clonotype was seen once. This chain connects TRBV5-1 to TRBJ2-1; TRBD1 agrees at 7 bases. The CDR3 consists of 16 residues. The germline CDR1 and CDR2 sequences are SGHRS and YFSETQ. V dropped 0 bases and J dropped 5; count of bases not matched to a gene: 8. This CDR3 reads CASSLAVGGAHNEQFF. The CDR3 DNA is TGCGCCAGCAGCTTGGCCGTAGGGGGCGCCCACAATGAGCAGTTCTTC.

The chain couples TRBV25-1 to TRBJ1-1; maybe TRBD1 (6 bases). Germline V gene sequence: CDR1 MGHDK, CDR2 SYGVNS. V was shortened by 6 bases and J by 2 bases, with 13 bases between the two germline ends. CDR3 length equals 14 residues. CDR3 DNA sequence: TGTGCCAGCAGCCTCCCGGGGGGCAACACTGAAGCTTTCTTT. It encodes CASSLPGGNTEAFF. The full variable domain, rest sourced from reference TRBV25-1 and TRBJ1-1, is EADIYQTPRYLVIGTGKKITLECSQTMGHDKMYWYQQDPGMELHLIHYSYGVNSTEKGDLSSESTVSRIRTEHFPLTLESARPSHTSQYLCASSLPGGNTEAFFGQGTRLTVV.

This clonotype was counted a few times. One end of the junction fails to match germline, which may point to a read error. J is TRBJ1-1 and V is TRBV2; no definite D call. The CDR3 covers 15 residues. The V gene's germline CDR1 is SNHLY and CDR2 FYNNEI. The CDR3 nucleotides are TGTGCCAGCAGTGAAAGCGTCAGAACCGGCACTGAAGTTTTCTTT. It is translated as CASSESVRTGTEVFF.